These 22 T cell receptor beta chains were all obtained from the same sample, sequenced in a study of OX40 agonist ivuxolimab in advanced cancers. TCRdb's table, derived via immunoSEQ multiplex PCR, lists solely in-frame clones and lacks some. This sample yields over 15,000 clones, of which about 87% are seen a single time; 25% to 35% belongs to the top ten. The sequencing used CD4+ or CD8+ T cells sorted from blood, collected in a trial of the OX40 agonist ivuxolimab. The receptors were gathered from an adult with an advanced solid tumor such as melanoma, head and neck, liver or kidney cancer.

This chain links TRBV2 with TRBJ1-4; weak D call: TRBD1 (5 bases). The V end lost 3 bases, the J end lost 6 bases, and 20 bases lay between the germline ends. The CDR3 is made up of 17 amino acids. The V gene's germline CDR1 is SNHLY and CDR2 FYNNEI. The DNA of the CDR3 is TGTGCCAGCAGTGAGCCGAGAACCGGGACGGAGTATGAAAAACTGTTTTTT. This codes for CASSEPRTGTEYEKLFF.

CDR3 loop: CASSLITGNSGGYTF. The DNA of the CDR3 is TGCGCCAGCAGCTTAATTACAGGGAATTCGGGGGGCTACACCTTC. The chain couples TRBV5-1 to TRBJ1-2; D might be TRBD1 (6 bases). CDR3 length equals 15 residues. V lost 2 bases to trimming and J lost 8 bases, with 19 bases between them. Germline CDR1 and CDR2: SGHRS and YFSETQ.

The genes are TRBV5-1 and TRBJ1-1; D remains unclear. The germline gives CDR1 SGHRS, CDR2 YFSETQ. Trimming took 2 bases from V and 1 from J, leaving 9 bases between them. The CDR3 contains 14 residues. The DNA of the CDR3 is TGCGCCAGCAGCTTTAATGGAGGGAACACTGAAGCTTTCTTT. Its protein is CASSFNGGNTEAFF.

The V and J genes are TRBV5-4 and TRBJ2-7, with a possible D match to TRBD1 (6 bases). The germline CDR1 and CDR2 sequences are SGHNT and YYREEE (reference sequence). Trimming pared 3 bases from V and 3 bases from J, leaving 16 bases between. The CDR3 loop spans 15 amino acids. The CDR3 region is CASSWAPRGGYEQYF. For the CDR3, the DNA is TGTGCCAGCAGCTGGGCTCCCAGGGGTGGCTACGAGCAGTACTTC. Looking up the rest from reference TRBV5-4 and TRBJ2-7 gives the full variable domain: ETGVTQSPTHLIKTRGQQVTLRCSSQSGHNTVSWYQQALGQGPQFIFQYYREEENGRGNFPPRFSGLQFPNYSSELNVNALELDDSALYLCASSWAPRGGYEQYFGPGTRLTVT.

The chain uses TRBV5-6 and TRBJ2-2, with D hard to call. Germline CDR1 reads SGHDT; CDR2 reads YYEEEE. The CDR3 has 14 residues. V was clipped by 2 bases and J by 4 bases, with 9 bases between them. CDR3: CASSLAGFTGELFF. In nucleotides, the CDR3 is TGTGCCAGCAGCTTAGCCGGGTTCACCGGGGAGCTGTTTTTT.

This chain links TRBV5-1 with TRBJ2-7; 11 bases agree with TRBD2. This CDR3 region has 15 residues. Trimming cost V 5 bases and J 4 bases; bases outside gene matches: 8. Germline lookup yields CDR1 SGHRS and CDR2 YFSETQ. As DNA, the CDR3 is TGCGCCAGCAGTTATACTAGCGGGAGTTGGTACGAGCAGTACTTC. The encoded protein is CASSYTSGSWYEQYF.

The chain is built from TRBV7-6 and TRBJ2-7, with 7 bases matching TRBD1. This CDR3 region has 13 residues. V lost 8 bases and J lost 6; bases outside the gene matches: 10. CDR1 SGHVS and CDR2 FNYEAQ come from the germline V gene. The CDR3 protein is CASSPGTEGEQYF. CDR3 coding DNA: TGTGCCAGCTCCCCGGGGACAGAAGGCGAGCAGTACTTC.

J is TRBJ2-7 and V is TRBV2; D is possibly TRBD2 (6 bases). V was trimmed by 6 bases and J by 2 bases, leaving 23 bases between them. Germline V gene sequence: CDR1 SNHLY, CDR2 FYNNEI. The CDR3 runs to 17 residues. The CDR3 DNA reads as TGTGCCAGCAGCCAATCCACTCCCGGGACTCCTGCCTACGAGCAGTACTTC. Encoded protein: CASSQSTPGTPAYEQYF.

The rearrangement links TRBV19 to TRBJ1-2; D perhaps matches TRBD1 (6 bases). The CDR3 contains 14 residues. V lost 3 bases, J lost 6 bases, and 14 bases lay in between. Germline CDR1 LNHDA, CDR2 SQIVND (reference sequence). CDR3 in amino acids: CASSISGGRDGYTF. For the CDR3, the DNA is TGTGCCAGTAGTATCAGCGGGGGGCGCGATGGCTACACCTTC.

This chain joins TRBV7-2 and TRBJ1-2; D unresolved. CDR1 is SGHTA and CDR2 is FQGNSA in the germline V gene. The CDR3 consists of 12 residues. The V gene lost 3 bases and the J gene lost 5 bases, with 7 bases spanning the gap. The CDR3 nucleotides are TGTGCCAGCAGCTTGGAGGAGTATGGCTACACCTTC. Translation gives CASSLEEYGYTF.

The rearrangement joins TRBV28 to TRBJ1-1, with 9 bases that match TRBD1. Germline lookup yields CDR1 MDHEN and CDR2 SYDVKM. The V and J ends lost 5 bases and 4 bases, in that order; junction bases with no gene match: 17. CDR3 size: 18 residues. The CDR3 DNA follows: TGTGCCAGCAGTCCTATGCCGGGACAGGGTCGGTTGGGCACTGAAGCTTTCTTT. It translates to CASSPMPGQGRLGTEAFF. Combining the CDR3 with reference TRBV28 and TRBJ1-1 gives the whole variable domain DVKVTQSSRYLVKRTGEKVFLECVQDMDHENMFWYRQDPGLGLRLIYFSYDVKMKEKGDIPEGYSVSREKKERFSLILESASTNQTSMYLCASSPMPGQGRLGTEAFFGQGTRLTVV.

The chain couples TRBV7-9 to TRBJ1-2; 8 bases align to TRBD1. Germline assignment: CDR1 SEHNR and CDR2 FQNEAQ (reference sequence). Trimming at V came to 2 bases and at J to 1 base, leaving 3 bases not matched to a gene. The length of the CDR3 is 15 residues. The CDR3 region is CASSLWTGHNYGYTF. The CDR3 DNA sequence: TGTGCCAGCAGCTTATGGACAGGGCATAACTATGGCTACACCTTC.

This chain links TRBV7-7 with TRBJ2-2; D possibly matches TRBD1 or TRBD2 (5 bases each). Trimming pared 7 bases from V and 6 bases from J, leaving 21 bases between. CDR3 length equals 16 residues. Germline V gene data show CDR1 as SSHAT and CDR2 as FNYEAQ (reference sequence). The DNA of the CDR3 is TGTGCCAGCATGAGGGTGCCGGGGCGGTCGGCCGGGGAGCTGTTTTTT. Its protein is CASMRVPGRSAGELFF. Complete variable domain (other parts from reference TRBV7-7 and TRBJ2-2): GAGVSQSPRYKVTKRGQDVTLRCDPISSHATLYWYQQALGQGPEFLTYFNYEAQPDKSGLPSDRFSAERPEGSISTLTIQRTEQRDSAMYRCASMRVPGRSAGELFFGEGSRLTVL.

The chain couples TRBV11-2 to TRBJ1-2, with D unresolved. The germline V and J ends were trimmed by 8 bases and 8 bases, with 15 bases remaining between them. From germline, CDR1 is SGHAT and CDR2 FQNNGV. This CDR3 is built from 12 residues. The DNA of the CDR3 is TGTGCCAGCTACGGAGGGCTGCCCGGCTACACCTTC. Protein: CASYGGLPGYTF.

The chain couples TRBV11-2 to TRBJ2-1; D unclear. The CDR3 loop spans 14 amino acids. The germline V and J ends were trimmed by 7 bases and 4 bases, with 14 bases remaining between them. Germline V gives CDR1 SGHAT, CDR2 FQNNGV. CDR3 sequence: CASTGPPVYNEQFF. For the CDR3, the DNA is TGTGCCAGCACCGGGCCTCCCGTATACAATGAGCAGTTCTTC.

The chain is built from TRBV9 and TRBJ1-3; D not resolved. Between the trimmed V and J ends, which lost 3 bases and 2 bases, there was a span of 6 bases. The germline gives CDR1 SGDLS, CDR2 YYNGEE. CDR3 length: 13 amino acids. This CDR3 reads CASSDSAGNTIYF. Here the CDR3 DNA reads TGTGCCAGCAGCGACAGTGCTGGAAACACCATATATTTT.

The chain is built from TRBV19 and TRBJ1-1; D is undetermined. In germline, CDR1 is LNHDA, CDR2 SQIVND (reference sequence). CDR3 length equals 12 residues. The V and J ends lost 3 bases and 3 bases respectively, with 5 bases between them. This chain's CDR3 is CASSISHTEAFF. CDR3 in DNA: TGTGCCAGTAGTATTTCGCACACTGAAGCTTTCTTT.

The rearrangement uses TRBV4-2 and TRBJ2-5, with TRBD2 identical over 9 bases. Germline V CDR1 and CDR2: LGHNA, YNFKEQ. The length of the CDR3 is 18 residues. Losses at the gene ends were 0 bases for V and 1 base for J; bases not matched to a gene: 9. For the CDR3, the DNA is TGTGCCAGCAGCCAAGAGCCTTCAGCGGGAGGTTTCCAAGAGACCCAGTACTTC. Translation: CASSQEPSAGGFQETQYF.

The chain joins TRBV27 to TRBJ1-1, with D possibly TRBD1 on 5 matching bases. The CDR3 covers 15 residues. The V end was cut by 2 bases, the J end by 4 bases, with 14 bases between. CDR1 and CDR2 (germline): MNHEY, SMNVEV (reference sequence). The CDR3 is CASSLRGREGTEAFF. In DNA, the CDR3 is TGTGCCAGCAGTTTAAGGGGCAGGGAGGGCACTGAAGCTTTCTTT.

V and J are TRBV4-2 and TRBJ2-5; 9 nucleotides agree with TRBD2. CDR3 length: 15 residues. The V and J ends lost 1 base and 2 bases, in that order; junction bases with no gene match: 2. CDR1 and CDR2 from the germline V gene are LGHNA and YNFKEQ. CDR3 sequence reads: CASSQGTSVQETQYF. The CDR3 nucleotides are TGTGCCAGCAGCCAAGGGACTAGCGTACAAGAGACCCAGTACTTC.

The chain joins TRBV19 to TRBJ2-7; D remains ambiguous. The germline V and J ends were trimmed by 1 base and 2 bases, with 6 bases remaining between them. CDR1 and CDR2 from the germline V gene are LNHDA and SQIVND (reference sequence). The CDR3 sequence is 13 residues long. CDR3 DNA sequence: TGTGCCAGTAGTATAGGCAGAGCCTACGAGCAGTACTTC. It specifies CASSIGRAYEQYF.

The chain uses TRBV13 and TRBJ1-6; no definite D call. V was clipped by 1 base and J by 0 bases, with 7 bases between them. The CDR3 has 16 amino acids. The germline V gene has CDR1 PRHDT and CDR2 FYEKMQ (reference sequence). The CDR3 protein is CASSLERSSYNSPLHF. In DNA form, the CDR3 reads TGTGCCAGCAGCTTAGAACGGAGCTCCTATAATTCACCCCTCCACTTT.